Listed below are T cell receptor beta chains from one sample, sequenced in a study of cytomegalovirus exposure and HLA in healthy donors. The assay was immunoSEQ multiplex PCR, and TCRdb's table has in-frame clones only and misses some. The table lists 160,000 or so clones, about 71% of them singletons. Sequenced input: PBMCs. The receptor set was obtained from a woman aged 30 to 39 in good health and CMV-seronegative. Each CDR3 is given with its conserved first and last residue. A D gene is named only where the DNA matches it firmly. Some rows have no size entry. The others give once, few or many, or a class for an expanded clone.

v_call,d_call,clone_size,j_call,cdr3_nt,cdr3_aa
TRBV28,TRBD1,NA,TRBJ1-5,TGTGCCAGCAGTATGGGACAGGGGAGCAATCAGCCCCAGCATTTT,CASSMGQGSNQPQHF
TRBV2,NA,NA,TRBJ2-5,TGTGCCAGCAAACGGGGACAAGAGACCCAGTACTTC,CASKRGQETQYF
TRBV5-4,NA,NA,TRBJ2-4,TGTGCCAGCAGCTTGTGGAGTGCCAAAAACATTCAGTACTTC,CASSLWSAKNIQYF
TRBV6-1,NA,many,TRBJ2-7,TGTGCCAGCAGTGAAGATAACAGCCTTTTC,CASSEDNSLF
TRBV19,NA,NA,TRBJ2-7,TGTGCCAGTAGCTACCGCCCTCAGGCCTACGAGCAGTACTTC,CASSYRPQAYEQYF
TRBV18,TRBD2,NA,TRBJ2-1,TGTGCCAGCTCACCTCTGAGCGGGAGCTCCTACAATGAGCAGTTCTTC,CASSPLSGSSYNEQFF
TRBV28,TRBD2,NA,TRBJ2-1,TGTGCCAGCAGCCTACTCCCCTTAGCGGGAGCCGGGTACAATGAGCAGTTCTTC,CASSLLPLAGAGYNEQFF
TRBV11-1,TRBD2,NA,TRBJ2-1,TGTGCCAGCAGCTTAGAACCTAGCGGGAGGTCCTACAATGAGCAGTTCTTC,CASSLEPSGRSYNEQFF
TRBV10-1,TRBD1,NA,TRBJ2-5,TGCGCCAGCAGCGGGACAGGGGCCGGGGGGGGAGAGACCCAGTACTTC,CASSGTGAGGGETQYF
TRBV18,TRBD2,NA,TRBJ2-2,TGTGCCAGCTCACTCCCCCCTAGCGGGAACACCGGGGAGCTGTTTTTT,CASSLPPSGNTGELFF
TRBV5-1,NA,NA,TRBJ2-3,TGCGCCAGCAGCCCAGACAGTGGTAGCGATACGCAGTATTTT,CASSPDSGSDTQYF
TRBV28,TRBD1,NA,TRBJ1-2,TGTGCCAGCAGTACCCGCAGACAGGGCTTTGTCTATGGCTACACCTTC,CASSTRRQGFVYGYTF
TRBV15,TRBD1,NA,TRBJ1-1,TGTGCCACCAGCAGAGATGGACAGGGGGTTGACACTGAAGCTTTCTTT,CATSRDGQGVDTEAFF
TRBV5-1,TRBD1,NA,TRBJ1-1,TGCGCCAGCAGCTTGTCCACGGGACAGGGCACTGAAGCTTTCTTT,CASSLSTGQGTEAFF
TRBV6-5,TRBD2,NA,TRBJ2-7,TGTGCCAGCAGTTACTCGACTAGCGGGCACTCCTACGAGCAGTACTTC,CASSYSTSGHSYEQYF
TRBV4-2,TRBD1,NA,TRBJ2-7,TGTGCCAGCAGCCAAGAAGGGACAGGGGGTCTCGAGCAGTACTTC,CASSQEGTGGLEQYF
TRBV11-2,NA,NA,TRBJ2-7,TGTGCCAGCAGCCAGGACTACGAGCAGTACTTC,CASSQDYEQYF
TRBV7-8,TRBD2,NA,TRBJ2-2,TGTGCCAGCAGCTTATCTAGCGGGAGACAGCCCGGGGAGCTGTTTTTT,CASSLSSGRQPGELFF
TRBV27,TRBD2,NA,TRBJ2-7,TGTGCCAGCAGTTCACGACTAGCGGGAGCCCACTACGAGCAGTACTTC,CASSSRLAGAHYEQYF
TRBV9,TRBD1,NA,TRBJ1-1,TGTGCCAGCAGCGGAGGACAGGCGATGGGCACTGAAGCTTTCTTT,CASSGGQAMGTEAFF
TRBV28,TRBD1,NA,TRBJ1-1,TGTGCCAGCAGCCTGGGGACAGGGTTTGAAGCTTTCTTT,CASSLGTGFEAFF
TRBV29-1,TRBD2,NA,TRBJ2-7,TGCAGCGTTGTTCCTAGCGGTATGTACGAGCAGTACTTC,CSVVPSGMYEQYF
TRBV9,NA,NA,TRBJ1-2,TGTGCCAGCAGCTTGACAGCCCAAAACTATGGCTACACCTTC,CASSLTAQNYGYTF
TRBV7-9,TRBD2,few,TRBJ2-1,TGTGCCAGCAGCGCGATGACTAGCGGGGGGTATGAGCAGTTCTTC,CASSAMTSGGYEQFF
TRBV6-1,TRBD1,once,TRBJ1-4,TGTGCCGGTAGACAGGGGGCAAAGGAAAAACTGTTTTTT,CAGRQGAKEKLFF
TRBV19,TRBD1,few,TRBJ2-5,TGTGCCAGTAGTATTTCGGGACAGGGGACGGAGACCCAGTACTTC,CASSISGQGTETQYF
TRBV18,NA,NA,TRBJ1-2,TGTGCCAGCTCATCCGGAACAGGGAGAGACTATGGCTACACCTTC,CASSSGTGRDYGYTF
TRBV28,NA,NA,TRBJ2-1,TGTGCCAGCTGGACAGAATACAATGAGCAGTTCTTC,CASWTEYNEQFF
TRBV4-2,NA,NA,TRBJ2-3,TGTGCCAGCAGCCAAGATTCCCCAAGCACAGATACGCAGTATTTT,CASSQDSPSTDTQYF
TRBV10-3,NA,NA,TRBJ1-3,TGTGCCATCAGTGAGTCGACAGACTCTGGAAACACCATATATTTT,CAISESTDSGNTIYF
TRBV9,NA,NA,TRBJ2-5,TGTGCCAGCAGCGTAGTTCCAGAAGTCAGAGGTACCCAGTACTTC,CASSVVPEVRGTQYF
TRBV18,NA,NA,TRBJ2-7,TGTGCCAGCTCAGGACAGCCAACCTACGAGCAGTACTTC,CASSGQPTYEQYF
TRBV5-8,TRBD2,NA,TRBJ2-1,TGTGCCAGCAGATCTCTAGCGGGAGCCTCCTCCTACAATGAGCAGTTCTTC,CASRSLAGASSYNEQFF
TRBV6-1,NA,once,TRBJ2-7,TGTGCCAGCAGTGAAGACAACAGCTCCTACGAGCAGTACTTC,CASSEDNSSYEQYF
TRBV4-3,TRBD2,NA,TRBJ2-3,TGCGCCAGCAGCTTGGATCCCCAGCGGGGGGCCACAGATACGCAGTATTTT,CASSLDPQRGATDTQYF
TRBV28,NA,NA,TRBJ1-3,TGTGCCAGCAGTTTAGGGGCAGGGCCGGACACCATATATTTT,CASSLGAGPDTIYF
TRBV5-4,TRBD1,NA,TRBJ1-2,TGTGCCAGCAGCACCAGACAGGGGCGACACTATGGCTACACCTTC,CASSTRQGRHYGYTF
TRBV29-1,NA,NA,TRBJ2-1,TGCAGCCCGGCGGCCGATGAGCAGTTCTTC,CSPAADEQFF
TRBV7-2,TRBD1,NA,TRBJ1-1,TGTGCCAGCAGCGGAGACAGGGACACTGAAGCTTTCTTT,CASSGDRDTEAFF
TRBV11-2,NA,NA,TRBJ1-4,TGTGCCAGCCGAGCAGGAACTAATGAAAAACTGTTTTTT,CASRAGTNEKLFF
TRBV5-4,NA,NA,TRBJ1-2,TGTGCCAGCAGCTTGGCGGGGGGAGTTAGATCCTATGGCTACACCTTC,CASSLAGGVRSYGYTF
TRBV27,NA,NA,TRBJ2-5,TGTGCCAGCAGTTTGAGGCAGGGCGGTCGCCAAGAGACCCAGTACTTC,CASSLRQGGRQETQYF
TRBV6-1,TRBD2,once,TRBJ2-1,TGTGCCAGCAGTGAAACCGGCGGCGGGGGGGGGAATGAGCAGTTCTTC,CASSETGGGGGNEQFF
TRBV27,TRBD1,NA,TRBJ2-7,TGTGCCAGCAAAGCCGACAGGGCGTCCTACGAGCAGTACTTC,CASKADRASYEQYF
TRBV19,NA,NA,TRBJ2-2,TGTGCCACCCGGTCCGGGGAGCTGTTTTTT,CATRSGELFF
TRBV5-6,NA,NA,TRBJ1-2,TGTGCCAGCAGCTTGGGACACAACAACTATGGCTACACCTTC,CASSLGHNNYGYTF
TRBV2,TRBD1,NA,TRBJ1-3,TGTGCCAGCAGCCTAACAGGGGGCACTGGAAACACCATATATTTT,CASSLTGGTGNTIYF
TRBV7-2,NA,NA,TRBJ2-2,TGTGCCAGCAGCCTACATTCGGGTATGAGCACCGGGGAGCTGTTTTTT,CASSLHSGMSTGELFF
TRBV4-2,TRBD1,NA,TRBJ1-4,TGTGCCAGCAGCCTCGGACAGGGCAGACTCGGGGGAGAAAAACTGTTTTTT,CASSLGQGRLGGEKLFF
TRBV4-1,NA,few,TRBJ2-3,TGCGCCAGCAGCCCATTGCTGAGGGAGAGAACGCAGTATTTT,CASSPLLRERTQYF
TRBV2,NA,NA,TRBJ1-2,TGTGCCAGCAGTCCCGGCGGATTCCACTATGGCTACACCTTC,CASSPGGFHYGYTF
TRBV9,NA,NA,TRBJ2-3,TGTGCCAGCAGCCCCCGCGGGCTGGAGGATACGCAGTATTTT,CASSPRGLEDTQYF
TRBV4-3,TRBD2,NA,TRBJ2-1,TGCGCCAGCAGCCTAGTACTAGCGGAGTACAATGAGCAGTTCTTC,CASSLVLAEYNEQFF